The present T cell receptor beta chain was sequenced within a study of blood T cell repertoires in COVID-19. Profiling relied on immunoSEQ multiplex PCR, and the TCRdb table lists in-frame clones only, not all of them. The repertoire holds approximately 240,000 clones, with almost 85% as singletons. This CDR3 spans 17 amino acids. V shed 4 bases, J shed 4 bases, and the junction held 14 bases outside the gene matches. The germline V gene has CDR1 SGHKS and CDR2 YYEKEE (reference sequence). Sequenced: peripheral blood. The TCR originated in a man aged 45 to 65 with acute or convalescent COVID-19. The chain joins TRBV5-5 to TRBJ1-1, with 9 bases identical to TRBD1. The CDR3 spells CASSPRPGQGSSTEAFF. As DNA, the CDR3 is TGTGCCAGCAGCCCCCGGCCGGGACAGGGCTCTTCCACTGAAGCTTTCTTT.